The 5 T cell receptor beta chains below were found in one sample sequenced in a study of blood T cell repertoires in COVID-19. TCRdb keeps only in-frame clones here, not all; method: immunoSEQ multiplex PCR. The data show around 56,000 clones, about nine tenths seen once. The sequenced material came from peripheral blood. The source of these receptors is a man older than 75 with acute or convalescent COVID-19.

The chain joins TRBV19 to TRBJ1-1; D perhaps matches TRBD1 (6 bases). The CDR3 length is 15 residues. Trimming took 4 bases from V and 3 from J, leaving 15 bases between them. Germline V gives CDR1 LNHDA, CDR2 SQIVND (reference sequence). The CDR3 reads CASSKSGGADTEAFF. The CDR3 bases are TGTGCCAGTAGTAAATCGGGGGGCGCGGACACTGAAGCTTTCTTT.

This clone has just one count. The rearrangement links TRBV19 to TRBJ2-1; 11 positions agree with TRBD2. The V gene's germline CDR1 is LNHDA and CDR2 SQIVND (reference sequence). This CDR3 is 16 amino acids long. With 2 bases clipped from V and 5 bases from J, the junction kept 5 bases outside the gene matches. CDR3 in amino acids: CASSIRSGLADNEQFF. CDR3 DNA sequence: TGTGCCAGTAGTATAAGGTCGGGACTAGCGGACAATGAGCAGTTCTTC. Complete variable domain (other parts from reference TRBV19 and TRBJ2-1): DGGITQSPKYLFRKEGQNVTLSCEQNLNHDAMYWYRQDPGQGLRLIYYSQIVNDFQKGDIAEGYSVSREKKESFPLTVTSAQKNPTAFYLCASSIRSGLADNEQFFGPGTRLTVL.

This rearrangement joins TRBV13 to TRBJ1-3; D perhaps matches TRBD1 (5 bases). CDR1 is PRHDT, CDR2 FYEKMQ, per germline (reference sequence). V lost 6 bases to trimming and J lost 2 bases, with 8 bases between them. CDR3 length: 13 amino acids. The CDR3 DNA sequence: TGTGCCAGCAGGCAGGGTCCTGGAAACACCATATATTTT. Its protein product is CASRQGPGNTIYF.

V usage is TRBV6-2 or TRBV6-3 and J usage is TRBJ2-3, with TRBD2 identical over 11 bases. V was pared by 2 bases and J by 10 bases, with 5 bases of the junction left unmatched. Per germline, CDR1 MNHEY and CDR2 SVGEGT. The CDR3 is 14 amino acids. CDR3 DNA sequence: TGTGCCAGCAGTTACGGAGGTAGCGGGGGGGCGCAGTATTTT. It encodes CASSYGGSGGAQYF.

The chain uses TRBV10-3 and TRBJ2-7; no firm D call. V lost 2 bases, J lost 2 bases, and 7 bases lay in between. CDR3 size: 13 residues. Germline V gene data show CDR1 as ENHRY and CDR2 as SYGVKD. The DNA for the CDR3 is TGTGCCATCAGTGAGCTAGTGGCCTACGAGCAGTACTTC. Translation gives CAISELVAYEQYF.